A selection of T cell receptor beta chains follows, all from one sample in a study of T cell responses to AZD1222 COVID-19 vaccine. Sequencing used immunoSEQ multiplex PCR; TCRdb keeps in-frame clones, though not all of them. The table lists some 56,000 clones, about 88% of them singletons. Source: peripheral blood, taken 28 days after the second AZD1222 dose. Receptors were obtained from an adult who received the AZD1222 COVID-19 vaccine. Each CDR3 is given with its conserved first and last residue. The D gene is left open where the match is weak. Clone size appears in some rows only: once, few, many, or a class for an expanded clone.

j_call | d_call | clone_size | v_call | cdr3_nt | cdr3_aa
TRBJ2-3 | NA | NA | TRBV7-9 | TGTGCCAGCAGCCCCTCAGAGAGAGATACGCAGTATTTT | CASSPSERDTQYF
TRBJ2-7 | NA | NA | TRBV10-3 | TGTGCCATCAGTGAACCCTCCTACGAGCAGTACTTC | CAISEPSYEQYF
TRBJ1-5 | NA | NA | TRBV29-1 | TGCAGCGTGATTTGGGGGAATCAAAATCAGCCCCAGCATTTT | CSVIWGNQNQPQHF
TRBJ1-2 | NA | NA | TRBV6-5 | TGTGCCAGCAGTTACGGGGACTTAAACTATGGCTACACCTTC | CASSYGDLNYGYTF
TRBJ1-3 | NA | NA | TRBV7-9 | TGTGCCAGCAGCCAAGAGGACGGCAGCGCTGGAAACACCATATATTTT | CASSQEDGSAGNTIYF
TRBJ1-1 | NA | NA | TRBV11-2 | TGTGCCAGCAGCGTGGGAGGGAACACTGAAGCTTTCTTT | CASSVGGNTEAFF
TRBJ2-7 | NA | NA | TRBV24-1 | TGTGCCACCAGTAACGTGGGACGCAGCCTTAGCTCCTACGAGCAGTACTTC | CATSNVGRSLSSYEQYF
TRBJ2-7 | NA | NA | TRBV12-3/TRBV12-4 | TGTGCCAGCAGCCTAGGACAGAAGAACGAGCAGTACTTC | CASSLGQKNEQYF
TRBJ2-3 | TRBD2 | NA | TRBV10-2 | TGCGCCAGCCGGGCGGGCACTAGCGGAGGAAGCACAGATACGCAGTATTTT | CASRAGTSGGSTDTQYF
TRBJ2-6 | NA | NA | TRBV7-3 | TGTGCCAGCAGCTTAAGTCGGGGGGCCAACTCTGGGGCCAACGTCCTGACTTTC | CASSLSRGANSGANVLTF
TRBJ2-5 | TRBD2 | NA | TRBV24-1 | TGTGCCACCAGTGTGGGACAATTTAGCGGGGAAGAGACCCAGTACTTC | CATSVGQFSGEETQYF
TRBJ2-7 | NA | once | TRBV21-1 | TGTGCCAGCAGCAAAGTTCTTCCCAGGCTGTCCTACGAGCAGTACTTC | CASSKVLPRLSYEQYF
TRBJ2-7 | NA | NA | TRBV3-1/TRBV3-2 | TGTGCCAGCAGCCAAGATAACGAGGTCTACGAGCAGTACTTC | CASSQDNEVYEQYF
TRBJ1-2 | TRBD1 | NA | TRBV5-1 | TGCGCCAGCAGCACAGGGGGGGCATACTATGGCTACACCTTC | CASSTGGAYYGYTF
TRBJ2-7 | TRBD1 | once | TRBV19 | TGTGCCAGTAGAGCTTGGACAGGGGCCGAGCAGTACTTC | CASRAWTGAEQYF
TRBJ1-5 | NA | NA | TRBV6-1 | TGTGCCAGCAGTGAAGCAGGGGGAGGTTCGCCCCAGCATTTT | CASSEAGGGSPQHF
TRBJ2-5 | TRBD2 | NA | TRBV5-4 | TGTGCCAGCAGCTCCTGGACTAGCGGGGGGAAGACCCAGTACTTC | CASSSWTSGGKTQYF
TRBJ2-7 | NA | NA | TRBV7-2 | TGTGCCAGCAGCTTAGAACAGGCGTCCTACGAGCAGTACTTC | CASSLEQASYEQYF
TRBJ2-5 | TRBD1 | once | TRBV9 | TGTGCCAGCAGCCCGCGACAGGGTATAGGAGAGACCCAGTACTTC | CASSPRQGIGETQYF
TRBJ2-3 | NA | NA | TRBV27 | TGTGCCAGCAGTTTATCAAGGCGGACTACTGCTCGCACAGATACGCAGTATTTT | CASSLSRRTTARTDTQYF
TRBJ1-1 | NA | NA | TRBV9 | TGTGCCAGCAGCGAGGGATTCAAGGTGACTGAAGCTTTCTTT | CASSEGFKVTEAFF
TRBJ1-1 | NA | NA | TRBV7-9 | TGTGCCAGCAGCTTAGATGGGGGCCCAAACACTGAAGCTTTCTTT | CASSLDGGPNTEAFF
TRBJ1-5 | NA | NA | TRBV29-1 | TGCAGCGCCGGTCCCCTTCAGGGGCCCCAGCATTTT | CSAGPLQGPQHF
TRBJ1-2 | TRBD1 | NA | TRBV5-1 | TGCGCCAGCAGCCCACGGACAGGGCGTTTTTATGGCTACACCTTC | CASSPRTGRFYGYTF
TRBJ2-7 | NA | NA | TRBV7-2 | TGTGCCAGCAGCTTAGCAGGGATATCCTACGAGCAGTACTTC | CASSLAGISYEQYF
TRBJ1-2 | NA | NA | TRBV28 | TGTGCCAGCATACAGACAGACAACTATGGCTACACCTTC | CASIQTDNYGYTF
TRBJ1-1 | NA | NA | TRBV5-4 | TGTGCCAGCAGCCGGCCGGCGATGAACACTGAAGCTTTCTTT | CASSRPAMNTEAFF
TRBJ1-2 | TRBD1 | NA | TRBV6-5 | TGTGCCAGCAGTCTCGACAGGGGAGCTAACTATGGCTACACCTTC | CASSLDRGANYGYTF